The 11 T cell receptor beta chains below all came from one sample that was sequenced in a study of blood T cell repertoires in COVID-19. Profiled with immunoSEQ multiplex PCR; TCRdb holds only in-frame clones, not every one. The sample lists approximately 68,000 clones, more than 70% occurring once. The sequenced sample was peripheral blood. These receptors originate from a man in his sixties or seventies with active or convalescent COVID-19.

This clone was counted a single time. The V and J genes are TRBV19 and TRBJ2-1; maybe TRBD2 (5 bases). Germline V lookup: CDR1 LNHDA, CDR2 SQIVND (reference sequence). The V end lost 0 bases, the J end lost 3 bases, and 15 bases lay between the germline ends. This CDR3 spans 17 amino acids. The CDR3 is CASSIDPGSSHYNEQFF. CDR3 bases: TGTGCCAGTAGTATAGATCCGGGGAGCTCACACTACAATGAGCAGTTCTTC.

This chain uses TRBV19 with TRBJ1-2, with 7 bases lining up with TRBD1. Looked up from germline, CDR1 is LNHDA and CDR2 is SQIVND (reference sequence). The CDR3 length is 16 residues. V was clipped by 4 bases and J by 2 bases; unmatched bases: 10. DNA for the CDR3: TGTGCCAGTAGTACACTCCGACGGGACAGAAACTATGGCTACACCTTC. Translating gives CASSTLRRDRNYGYTF.

This chain links TRBV19 with TRBJ2-1, with TRBD2 identical over 15 bases. V dropped 4 bases and J dropped 10; count of bases not matched to a gene: 11. Looked up from germline, CDR1 is LNHDA and CDR2 is SQIVND (reference sequence). The length of the CDR3 is 17 residues. CDR3 loop: CASSKTGIGLAGGEQFF. The CDR3 bases are TGTGCCAGTAGTAAAACGGGAATAGGACTAGCGGGAGGGGAGCAGTTCTTC.

This chain joins TRBV5-4 and TRBJ2-1, with 8 bases aligning to TRBD2. Looked up from germline, CDR1 is SGHNT and CDR2 is YYREEE (reference sequence). J gave up 4 bases and V 3 bases, and 12 bases lay outside the gene matches. The CDR3 length is 17 residues. CDR3 in amino acids: CASSSVGAGVGYNEQFF. The CDR3 DNA reads as TGTGCCAGCAGCTCCGTCGGAGCGGGAGTTGGGTACAATGAGCAGTTCTTC. The complete variable domain, with remaining parts taken from reference TRBV5-4 and TRBJ2-1, reads ETGVTQSPTHLIKTRGQQVTLRCSSQSGHNTVSWYQQALGQGPQFIFQYYREEENGRGNFPPRFSGLQFPNYSSELNVNALELDDSALYLCASSSVGAGVGYNEQFFGPGTRLTVL.

The chain links TRBV3-1 (or the pseudogene TRBV3-2) to TRBJ2-1; 7 positions match TRBD2. After removal of 4 bases from V and 7 bases from J, the junction contained 10 bases not matched to a gene. Per the germline V gene, CDR1 is LGHDT and CDR2 is YNNKEL (reference sequence). The CDR3 extends over 15 amino acids. CDR3 DNA sequence: TGTGCCAGCAGCCGGCTCCGGGACTACCTGAATGAGCAGTTCTTC. It specifies CASSRLRDYLNEQFF.

This clone appeared a single time. The CDR3 nucleotides are TGTGCCAGTAGTATCGGGGTGGCCGGAAACACCATATATTTT. Amino acid sequence: CASSIGVAGNTIYF. J is TRBJ1-3 and V is TRBV19; D remains ambiguous. The CDR3 has 14 residues. In germline, CDR1 is LNHDA, CDR2 SQIVND (reference sequence). Trimming removed 3 bases at V and 4 bases at J, with 10 bases between.

This clone was counted a single time. The J gene is TRBJ2-1, the V gene TRBV5-4, with TRBD2 identical over 12 bases. The CDR3 has 14 amino acids. The germline V gene has CDR1 SGHNT and CDR2 YYREEE (reference sequence). The trim removed 1 base at V and 9 bases at J, leaving 2 bases unmatched. CDR3 protein: CASSLKTSGGEQFF. The DNA of the CDR3 is TGTGCCAGCAGCTTGAAGACTAGCGGGGGTGAGCAGTTCTTC. Looking up the rest from reference TRBV5-4 and TRBJ2-1 gives the full variable domain: ETGVTQSPTHLIKTRGQQVTLRCSSQSGHNTVSWYQQALGQGPQFIFQYYREEENGRGNFPPRFSGLQFPNYSSELNVNALELDDSALYLCASSLKTSGGEQFFGPGTRLTVL.

V usage is TRBV5-1 and J usage is TRBJ2-6, with D uncertain. The CDR3 length is 16 residues. V gave up 2 bases and J gave up 4 bases, with 13 bases separating them. Germline-derived CDR1 and CDR2 are SGHRS and YFSETQ. CDR3 sequence (DNA): TGCGCCAGCAGCTTCGTTACTGCATCGGGGGCCAACGTCCTGACTTTC. The encoded protein is CASSFVTASGANVLTF.

The V call is TRBV28, the J call TRBJ2-1; D is unclear. This CDR3 is built from 14 residues. CDR1 is MDHEN and CDR2 is SYDVKM in the germline V gene. V was trimmed by 4 bases and J by 5 bases, leaving 12 bases between them. The CDR3 sequence: CASSWVRFNNEQFF. CDR3 sequence (DNA): TGTGCCAGCAGTTGGGTCAGGTTTAACAATGAGCAGTTCTTC.

The chain couples TRBV5-1 to TRBJ2-7, with D perhaps matching TRBD1 (6 bases). With 5 bases removed from V and 0 bases from J, the gap between germline ends came to 9 bases. This CDR3 is 13 amino acids long. Germline V gene sequence: CDR1 SGHRS, CDR2 YFSETQ. The CDR3 nucleotides are TGCGCCAGCAGGACGGACAGCTCCTACGAGCAGTACTTC. It is translated as CASRTDSSYEQYF.

The chain is built from TRBV6-2 or TRBV6-3 and TRBJ2-3, with TRBD2 as a possible D gene (6 bases). Trimming pared 3 bases from V and 3 bases from J, leaving 16 bases between. The CDR3 runs to 16 residues. Germline V CDR1 and CDR2: MNHEY, SVGEGT. CDR3 protein: CASSYHRTGVTDTQYF. The CDR3 coding sequence is TGTGCCAGCAGTTATCACCGAACGGGAGTGACAGATACGCAGTATTTT.